This T cell receptor beta chain was recovered during a study of CD8+ T cells in alopecia areata. This CDR3 spans 12 amino acids. Trimming shortened V by 7 bases and J by 5 bases, and 14 bases separated the two germline ends. Germline values: CDR1 SQVTM, CDR2 ANQGSEA. Following extraction, RNA underwent reverse transcription to cDNA, which served as the sequencing template. TCRdb keeps only in-frame clones here, not all; method: immunoSEQ multiplex PCR. The table records 180,000 or so clones, roughly 65% of them present only once. This chain connects TRBV29-1 to TRBJ2-5; D is undetermined. This clonotype originated in a human donor with alopecia areata. The sequencing here drew on CD4+ T cells sorted from blood, taken at week 0. DNA of the CDR3: TGCAGCGGGGCCACCGTGGGTGAGACCCAGTACTTC. Amino acids: CSGATVGETQYF.